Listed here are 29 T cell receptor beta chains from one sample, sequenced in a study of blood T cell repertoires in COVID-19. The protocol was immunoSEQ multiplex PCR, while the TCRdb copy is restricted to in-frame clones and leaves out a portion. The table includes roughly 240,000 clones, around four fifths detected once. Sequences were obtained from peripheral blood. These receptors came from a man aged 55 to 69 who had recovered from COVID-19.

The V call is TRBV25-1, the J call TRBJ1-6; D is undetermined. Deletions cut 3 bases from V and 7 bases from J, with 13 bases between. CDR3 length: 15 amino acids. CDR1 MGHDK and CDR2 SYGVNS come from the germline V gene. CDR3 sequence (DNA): TGTGCCAGCAGTGACCGTGGGCACACCAATTCACCCCTCCACTTT. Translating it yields CASSDRGHTNSPLHF.

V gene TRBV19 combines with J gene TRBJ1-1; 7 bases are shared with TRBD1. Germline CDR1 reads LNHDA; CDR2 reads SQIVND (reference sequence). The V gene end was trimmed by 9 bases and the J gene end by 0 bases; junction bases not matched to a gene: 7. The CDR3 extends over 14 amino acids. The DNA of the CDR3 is TGTGCCAGCTACAGGGGAGGCATGAACACTGAAGCTTTCTTT. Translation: CASYRGGMNTEAFF. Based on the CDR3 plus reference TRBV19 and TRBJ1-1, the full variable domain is DGGITQSPKYLFRKEGQNVTLSCEQNLNHDAMYWYRQDPGQGLRLIYYSQIVNDFQKGDIAEGYSVSREKKESFPLTVTSAQKNPTAFYLCASYRGGMNTEAFFGQGTRLTVV.

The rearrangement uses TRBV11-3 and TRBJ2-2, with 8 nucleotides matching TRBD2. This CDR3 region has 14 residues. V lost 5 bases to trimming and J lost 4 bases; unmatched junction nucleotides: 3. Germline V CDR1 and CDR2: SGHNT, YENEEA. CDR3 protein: CASSRGGTTGELFF. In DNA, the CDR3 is TGTGCCAGCAGCCGCGGGGGGACCACCGGGGAGCTGTTTTTT.

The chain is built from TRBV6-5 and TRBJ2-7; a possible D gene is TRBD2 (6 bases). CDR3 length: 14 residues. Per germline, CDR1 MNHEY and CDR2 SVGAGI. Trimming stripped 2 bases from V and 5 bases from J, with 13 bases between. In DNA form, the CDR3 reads TGTGCCAGCAGTTACCGTCTAGCGAGCCACGAGCAGTACTTC. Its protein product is CASSYRLASHEQYF.

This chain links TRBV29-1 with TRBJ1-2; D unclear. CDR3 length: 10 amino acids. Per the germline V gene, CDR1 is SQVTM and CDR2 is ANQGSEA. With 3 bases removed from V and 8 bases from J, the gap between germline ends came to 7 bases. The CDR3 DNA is TGCAGCGTTGATCTCGGGGGCTACACCTTC. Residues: CSVDLGGYTF.

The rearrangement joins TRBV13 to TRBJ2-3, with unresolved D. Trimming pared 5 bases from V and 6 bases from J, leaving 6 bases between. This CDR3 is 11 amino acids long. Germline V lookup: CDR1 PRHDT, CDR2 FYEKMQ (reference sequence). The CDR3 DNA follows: TGTGCCAGCAGCCCCTATGATACGCAGTATTTT. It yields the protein CASSPYDTQYF.

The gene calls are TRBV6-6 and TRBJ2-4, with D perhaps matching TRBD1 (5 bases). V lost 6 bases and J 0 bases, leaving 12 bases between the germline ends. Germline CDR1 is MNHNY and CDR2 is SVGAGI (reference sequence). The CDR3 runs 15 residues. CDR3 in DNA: TGTGCCAGCAGCACAGGTTTACTAGCCAAAAACATTCAGTACTTC. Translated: CASSTGLLAKNIQYF.

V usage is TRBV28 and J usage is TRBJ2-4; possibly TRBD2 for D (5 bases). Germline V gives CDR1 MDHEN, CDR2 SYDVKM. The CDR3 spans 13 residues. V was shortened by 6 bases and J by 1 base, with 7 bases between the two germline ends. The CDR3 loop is CASRAVAKNIQYF. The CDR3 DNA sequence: TGTGCCAGCAGAGCGGTGGCCAAAAACATTCAGTACTTC.

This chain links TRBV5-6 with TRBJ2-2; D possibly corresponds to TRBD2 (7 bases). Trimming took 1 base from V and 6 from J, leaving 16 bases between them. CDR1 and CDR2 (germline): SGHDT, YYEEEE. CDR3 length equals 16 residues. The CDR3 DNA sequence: TGTGCCAGCAGCTTGTTGGCGGGGGCGATCCCCGGGGAGCTGTTTTTT. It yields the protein CASSLLAGAIPGELFF.

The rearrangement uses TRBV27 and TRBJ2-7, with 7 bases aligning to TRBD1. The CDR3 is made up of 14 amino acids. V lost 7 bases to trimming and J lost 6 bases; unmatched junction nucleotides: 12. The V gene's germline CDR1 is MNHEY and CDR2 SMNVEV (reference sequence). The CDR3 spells CASMGTGVLGEQYF. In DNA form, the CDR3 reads TGTGCCAGCATGGGCACAGGGGTCCTCGGCGAGCAGTACTTC.

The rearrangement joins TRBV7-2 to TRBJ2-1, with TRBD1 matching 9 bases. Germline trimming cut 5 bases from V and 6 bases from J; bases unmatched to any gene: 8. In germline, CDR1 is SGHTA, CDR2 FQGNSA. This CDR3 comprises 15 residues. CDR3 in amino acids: CASSTSGTGSNEQFF. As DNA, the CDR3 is TGTGCCAGCAGCACGTCCGGGACAGGGAGCAATGAGCAGTTCTTC.

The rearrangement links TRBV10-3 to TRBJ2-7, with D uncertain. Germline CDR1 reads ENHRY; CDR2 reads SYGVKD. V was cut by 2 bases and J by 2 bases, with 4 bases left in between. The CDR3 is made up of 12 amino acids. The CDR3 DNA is TGTGCCATCAGTGAGCTTGCCTACGAGCAGTACTTC. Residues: CAISELAYEQYF.

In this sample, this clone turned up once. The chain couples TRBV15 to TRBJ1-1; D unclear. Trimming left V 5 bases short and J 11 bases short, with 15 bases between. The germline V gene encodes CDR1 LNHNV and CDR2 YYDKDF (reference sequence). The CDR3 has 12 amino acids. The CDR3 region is CATSSDRWRAFF. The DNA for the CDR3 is TGTGCCACCAGCTCCGACCGTTGGAGGGCTTTCTTT.

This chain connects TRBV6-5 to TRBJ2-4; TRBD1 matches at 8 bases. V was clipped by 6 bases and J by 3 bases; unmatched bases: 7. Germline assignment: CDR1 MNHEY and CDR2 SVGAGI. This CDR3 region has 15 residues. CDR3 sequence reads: CASRGSGTGKNIQYF. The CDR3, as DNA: TGTGCCAGCAGGGGGTCCGGGACAGGCAAAAACATTCAGTACTTC.

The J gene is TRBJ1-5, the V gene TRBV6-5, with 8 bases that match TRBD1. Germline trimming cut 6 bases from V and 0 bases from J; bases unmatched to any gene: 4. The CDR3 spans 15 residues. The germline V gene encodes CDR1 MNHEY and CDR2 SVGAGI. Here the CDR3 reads CASSMTGDSNQPQHF. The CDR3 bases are TGTGCCAGCAGCATGACAGGGGATAGCAATCAGCCCCAGCATTTT.

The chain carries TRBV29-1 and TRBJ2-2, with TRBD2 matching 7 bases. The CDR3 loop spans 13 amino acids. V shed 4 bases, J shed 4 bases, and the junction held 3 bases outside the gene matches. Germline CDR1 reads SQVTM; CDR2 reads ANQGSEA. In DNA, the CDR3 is TGCAGCGTTGGTAGCGGGTCCACCGGGGAGCTGTTTTTT. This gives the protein CSVGSGSTGELFF.

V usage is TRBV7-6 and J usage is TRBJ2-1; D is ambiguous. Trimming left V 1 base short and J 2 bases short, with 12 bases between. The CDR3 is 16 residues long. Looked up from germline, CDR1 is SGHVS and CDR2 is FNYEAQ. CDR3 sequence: CASSLDFARPYNEQFF. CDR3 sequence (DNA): TGTGCCAGCAGCTTAGATTTTGCGAGGCCCTACAATGAGCAGTTCTTC.

This CDR3 reads CASSQNRFREQFF. DNA of the CDR3: TGTGCCAGCAGTCAAAACAGGTTTCGGGAGCAGTTCTTC. This rearrangement joins TRBV12-3 or TRBV12-4 to TRBJ2-1; D perhaps matches TRBD1 (5 bases). The V and J ends lost 5 bases and 10 bases respectively, with 15 bases between them. CDR3 size: 13 residues.

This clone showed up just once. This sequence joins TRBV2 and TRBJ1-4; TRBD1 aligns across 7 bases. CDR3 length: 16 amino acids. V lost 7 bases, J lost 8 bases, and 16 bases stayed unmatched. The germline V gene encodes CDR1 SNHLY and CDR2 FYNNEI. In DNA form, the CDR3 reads TGTGCCAGCATGTTATTCACAGGGGCGGCAGAAGAAAAACTGTTTTTT. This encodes CASMLFTGAAEEKLFF. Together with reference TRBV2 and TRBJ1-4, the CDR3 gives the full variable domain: EPEVTQTPSHQVTQMGQEVILRCVPISNHLYFYWYRQILGQKVEFLVSFYNNEISEKSEIFDDQFSVERPDGSNFTLKIRSTKLEDSAMYFCASMLFTGAAEEKLFFGSGTQLSVL.

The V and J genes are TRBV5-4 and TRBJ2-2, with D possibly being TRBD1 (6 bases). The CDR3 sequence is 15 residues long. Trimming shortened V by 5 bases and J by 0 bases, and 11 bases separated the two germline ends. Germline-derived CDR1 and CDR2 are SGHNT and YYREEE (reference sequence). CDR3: CASSTDSPNTGELFF. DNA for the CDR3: TGTGCCAGCAGTACGGACAGCCCGAACACCGGGGAGCTGTTTTTT.

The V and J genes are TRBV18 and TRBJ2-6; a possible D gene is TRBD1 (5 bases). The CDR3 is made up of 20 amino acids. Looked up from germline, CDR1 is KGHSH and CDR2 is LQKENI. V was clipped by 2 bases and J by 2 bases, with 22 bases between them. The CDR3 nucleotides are TGTGCCAGCTCACCAAGACGCGCGCAGGGTGGGATCGCTGGGGCCAACGTCCTGACTTTC. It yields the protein CASSPRRAQGGIAGANVLTF. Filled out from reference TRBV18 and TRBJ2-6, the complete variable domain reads NAGVMQNPRHLVRRRGQEARLRCSPMKGHSHVYWYRQLPEEGLKFMVYLQKENIIDESGMPKERFSAEFPKEGPSILRIQQVVRGDSAAYFCASSPRRAQGGIAGANVLTFGAGSRLTVL.

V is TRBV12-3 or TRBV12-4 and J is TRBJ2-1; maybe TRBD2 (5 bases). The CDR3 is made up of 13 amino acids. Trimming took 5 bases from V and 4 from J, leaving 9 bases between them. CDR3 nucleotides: TGTGCCAGCAGTCCCCCGGGATACAATGAGCAGTTCTTC. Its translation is CASSPPGYNEQFF.

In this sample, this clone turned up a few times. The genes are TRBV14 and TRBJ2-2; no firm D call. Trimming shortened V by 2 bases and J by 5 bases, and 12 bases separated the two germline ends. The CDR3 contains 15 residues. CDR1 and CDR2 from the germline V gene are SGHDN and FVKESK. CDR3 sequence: CASSQLTHATGELFF. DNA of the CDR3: TGTGCCAGCAGCCAACTGACTCATGCGACCGGGGAGCTGTTTTTT. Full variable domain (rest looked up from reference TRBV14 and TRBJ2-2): EAGVTQFPSHSVIEKGQTVTLRCDPISGHDNLYWYRRVMGKEIKFLLHFVKESKQDESGMPNNRFLAERTGGTYSTLKVQPAELEDSGVYFCASSQLTHATGELFFGEGSRLTVL.

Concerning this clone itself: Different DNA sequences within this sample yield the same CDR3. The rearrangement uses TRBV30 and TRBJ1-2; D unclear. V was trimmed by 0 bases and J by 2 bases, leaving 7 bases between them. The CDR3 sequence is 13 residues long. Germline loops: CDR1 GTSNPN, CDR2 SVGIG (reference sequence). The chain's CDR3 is CAWSVRGNYGYTF. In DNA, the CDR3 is TGTGCCTGGAGTGTACGGGGAAACTATGGCTACACCTTC.

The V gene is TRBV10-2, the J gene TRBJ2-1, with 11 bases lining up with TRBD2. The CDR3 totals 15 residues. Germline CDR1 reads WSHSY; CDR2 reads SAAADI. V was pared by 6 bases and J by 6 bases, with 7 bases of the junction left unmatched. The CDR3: CASRTTGTSGNEQFF. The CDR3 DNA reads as TGCGCCAGCAGGACAACCGGGACTAGCGGCAATGAGCAGTTCTTC.

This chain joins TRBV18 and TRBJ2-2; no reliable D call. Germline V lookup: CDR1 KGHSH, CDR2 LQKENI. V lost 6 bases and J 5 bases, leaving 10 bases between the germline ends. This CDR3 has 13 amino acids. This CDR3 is CASSQQKTGELFF. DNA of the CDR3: TGTGCCAGCTCCCAACAGAAAACCGGGGAGCTGTTTTTT.

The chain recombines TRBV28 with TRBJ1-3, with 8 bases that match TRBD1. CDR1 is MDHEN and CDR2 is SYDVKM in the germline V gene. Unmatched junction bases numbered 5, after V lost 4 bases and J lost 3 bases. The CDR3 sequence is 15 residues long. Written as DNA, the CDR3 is TGTGCCAGCAGTTCCAACGACAGGGGTGGAAACACCATATATTTT. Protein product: CASSSNDRGGNTIYF. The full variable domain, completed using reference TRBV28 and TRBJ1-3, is DVKVTQSSRYLVKRTGEKVFLECVQDMDHENMFWYRQDPGLGLRLIYFSYDVKMKEKGDIPEGYSVSREKKERFSLILESASTNQTSMYLCASSSNDRGGNTIYFGEGSWLTVV.

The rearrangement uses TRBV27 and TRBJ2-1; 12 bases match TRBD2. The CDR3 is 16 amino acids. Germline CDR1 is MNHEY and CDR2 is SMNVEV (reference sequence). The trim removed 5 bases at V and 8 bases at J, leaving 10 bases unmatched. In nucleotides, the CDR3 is TGTGCCAGCAGTCTGCGACTAGCGGGAGACGGCGATGAGCAGTTCTTC. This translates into CASSLRLAGDGDEQFF.

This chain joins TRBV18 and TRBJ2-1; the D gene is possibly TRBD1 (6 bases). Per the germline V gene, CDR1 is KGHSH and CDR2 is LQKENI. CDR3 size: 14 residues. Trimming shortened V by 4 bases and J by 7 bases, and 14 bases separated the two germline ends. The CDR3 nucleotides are TGTGCCAGCTCACTGACCGGGACAAGGAATGAGCAGTTCTTC. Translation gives CASSLTGTRNEQFF.